This T cell receptor beta chain is from a study of immune characterization of retroperitoneal liposarcoma (dated by TCRdb to the late 2010s). The protocol used for the library was PCR. The sequencer was a NextSeq 500. TCRdb cleaned the public reads at Q25 with fastp, built clones with MiXCR and kept in-frame beta chains. Here each entry gathers all rows of one CDR3 protein and keeps the most common genes and DNA. Recorded for this sample are 2,000 to 2,500 distinct CDR3 sequences; roughly 52% of them occurred a single time. Together, the top ten hold about 53% of the sample. This clonotype is assessed as medium-sized (0.01 to 0.1%). No antigen is known for it. Base qualities are not recorded, but no much larger clone differs from it by a single base. Relative to germline, V is missing 4 bases and J is missing 2 bases, with 8 bases of the junction outside any gene match. Counted from cysteine to phenylalanine, this CDR3 has 15 amino acids. Only the CDR3 DNA is retained, 45 bases long and in frame from the first base. As encoded in the germline V gene, CDR1 is SGHVS while CDR2 is FQNEAQ.

This receptor was identified in a female donor with retroperitoneal liposarcoma. The sequenced sample was tumor tissue. The chain is assembled from TRBV7-8 and TRBJ2-7; 7 middle bases align to TRBD1. The CDR3 here reads CASSSLADRAYEQYF. The DNA sequence follows: TGTGCCAGCAGCTCCCTCGCCGACAGGGCCTACGAGCAGTACTTC.